One and the same sample provided the 27 T cell receptor beta chains below, sequenced in a study of Ad26.COV2.S vaccination and SARS-CoV-2 variants. The repertoire was sequenced with immunoSEQ multiplex PCR; TCRdb's copy has only in-frame clones and lacks some. The data hold about 350,000 clones, with approximately 81% observed a single time. Documented treatment: about 20 received Ad26.COV2.S at low or high dose, single or two shots; 5 received placebo; per-sample allocation not given. Sampling took place 63 days after the first vaccine or placebo injection. Sequenced here: peripheral blood, sampled in a trial of Ad26.COV2.S vaccine versus placebo. The receptors were gathered from a person between 18 and 60 years old who received the Ad26.COV2.S COVID-19 vaccine or a placebo.

This clone was recorded only once. The chain joins TRBV4-3 to TRBJ1-2, with D possibly being TRBD1 (6 bases). The CDR3 consists of 14 residues. The V end was cut by 4 bases, the J end by 8 bases, with 17 bases between. CDR1 and CDR2 (germline): LGHNA, YSLEER. DNA for the CDR3: TGCGCCAGCAGCCCAAGTGGGGGGGGCGGAGGCTACACCTTC. Amino acids: CASSPSGGGGGYTF.

The rearrangement uses TRBV6-2 or TRBV6-3 and TRBJ1-6; unclear D gene. Germline values: CDR1 MNHEY, CDR2 SVGEGT. Trimming shortened V by 5 bases and J by 9 bases, and 11 bases separated the two germline ends. CDR3 length: 13 residues. CDR3 DNA sequence: TGTGCCAGCAGTCGAAGAAAAAGTTCACCCCTCCACTTT. It yields the protein CASSRRKSSPLHF.

This sequence joins TRBV27 and TRBJ2-2, with a weak D call TRBD2 (5 bases). Trimming removed 2 bases at V and 1 base at J, with 11 bases between. This CDR3 is built from 16 residues. Germline V gives CDR1 MNHEY, CDR2 SMNVEV (reference sequence). CDR3: CASSLSSRGNTGELFF. The CDR3 DNA reads as TGTGCCAGCAGTTTAAGCTCCCGGGGGAACACCGGGGAGCTGTTTTTT.

J is TRBJ2-1 and V is TRBV7-9; perhaps D is TRBD1 or TRBD2 (5 bases each). The length of the CDR3 is 15 residues. With 6 bases removed from V and 0 bases from J, the gap between germline ends came to 12 bases. Germline CDR1 is SEHNR and CDR2 is FQNEAQ (reference sequence). The DNA for the CDR3 is TGTGCCAGCAGTCAACCAGGGAGCTCCTACAATGAGCAGTTCTTC. Protein: CASSQPGSSYNEQFF.

This rearrangement joins TRBV6-2 or TRBV6-3 to TRBJ2-7; 14 bases line up with TRBD2. The junction had 10 bases not matched to a gene; V was cut back by 5 bases and J by 4 bases. Germline loops: CDR1 MNHEY, CDR2 SVGEGT. This CDR3 region has 17 residues. DNA of the CDR3: TGTGCCAGCAGTCCCATGGGACTAGCGGGAGAATGGTACGAGCAGTACTTC. It specifies CASSPMGLAGEWYEQYF.

This chain joins TRBV9 and TRBJ2-1; 7 bases are a match to TRBD1. CDR1 is SGDLS and CDR2 is YYNGEE in the germline V gene. The ends lost 6 bases at V and 8 bases at J; junction bases unmatched: 5. This CDR3 spans 12 amino acids. CDR3 loop: CASTSGGDEQFF. DNA of the CDR3: TGTGCCAGCACGTCAGGGGGTGATGAGCAGTTCTTC.

The chain recombines TRBV28 with TRBJ1-1; TRBD1 might be the D (5 bases). The V gene lost 5 bases and the J gene lost 0 bases, with 10 bases spanning the gap. CDR1 and CDR2 (germline): MDHEN, SYDVKM. This CDR3 spans 14 amino acids. CDR3 loop: CASSDGGLNTEAFF. Written as DNA, the CDR3 is TGTGCCAGCAGTGATGGGGGACTGAACACTGAAGCTTTCTTT.

The chain links TRBV5-1 to TRBJ2-7; 11 bases agree with TRBD2. The CDR3 is made up of 16 amino acids. Germline trimming cut 2 bases from V and 5 bases from J; bases unmatched to any gene: 9. Germline V gene sequence: CDR1 SGHRS, CDR2 YFSETQ. In DNA form, the CDR3 reads TGCGCCAGCAGCTTTGGCGCAACTAGCGGGAGAAACGAGCAGTACTTC. Translated, it gives CASSFGATSGRNEQYF. Supplemented by reference TRBV5-1 and TRBJ2-7, the full variable domain reads KAGVTQTPRYLIKTRGQQVTLSCSPISGHRSVSWYQQTPGQGLQFLFEYFSETQRNKGNFPGRFSGRQFSNSRSEMNVSTLELGDSALYLCASSFGATSGRNEQYFGPGTRLTVT.

The genes are TRBV5-8 and TRBJ1-1; 9 bases line up with TRBD1. The germline gives CDR1 SGHTS, CDR2 YDEGEE. The CDR3 consists of 14 residues. The V gene end was trimmed by 4 bases and the J gene end by 2 bases; junction bases not matched to a gene: 3. The CDR3 nucleotides read TGTGCCAGCAGCGTGGGACAGGGAAACACTGAAGCTTTCTTT. It yields the protein CASSVGQGNTEAFF.

The chain has TRBV11-2 and TRBJ1-1, with 7 bases matching TRBD1. Germline values: CDR1 SGHAT, CDR2 FQNNGV. CDR3 length equals 15 residues. Trimming cost V 0 bases and J 8 bases; bases outside gene matches: 9. Written as DNA, the CDR3 is TGTGCCAGCAGCTTAGACAGGGGGGCGGCCCTGGAAGCTTTCTTT. Its protein product is CASSLDRGAALEAFF.

The chain has TRBV27 and TRBJ2-2; no definite D call. The CDR3 covers 11 residues. Germline V gene data show CDR1 as MNHEY and CDR2 as SMNVEV (reference sequence). V lost 8 bases to trimming and J lost 8 bases, with 9 bases between them. CDR3 bases: TGTGCCAGCCTACGCCGGGGGGAGCTGTTTTTT. It is translated as CASLRRGELFF.

The chain employs TRBV7-9 and TRBJ1-5; 9 nucleotides agree with TRBD1. V lost 5 bases to trimming and J lost 7 bases; unmatched junction nucleotides: 6. Germline V lookup: CDR1 SEHNR, CDR2 FQNEAQ (reference sequence). The CDR3 sequence is 14 residues long. The CDR3 DNA is TGTGCCAGCAGCCCCGGGACAGGGATACAGCCCCAGCATTTT. Protein sequence: CASSPGTGIQPQHF.

This chain joins TRBV1 and TRBJ2-1; TRBD2, the table's D call, was not compared with the DNA. TRBV1 is given as a pseudogene. The CDR3 has 17 amino acids. Here the CDR3 reads CTSSQESGLADYNEQFF. CDR3 DNA: TGCACCAGCAGCCAAGAGAGTGGACTAGCGGACTACAATGAGCAGTTCTTC.

The chain couples TRBV7-9 to TRBJ2-6, with D tentatively TRBD1 (5 bases). V was cut by 2 bases and J by 2 bases, with 7 bases left in between. Germline CDR1 and CDR2: SEHNR and FQNEAQ (reference sequence). The CDR3 has 15 amino acids. This CDR3 is CASSLQGAGANVLTF. The CDR3, as DNA: TGTGCCAGCAGCTTACAGGGTGCTGGGGCCAACGTCCTGACTTTC.

This sequence joins TRBV5-1 and TRBJ1-3; no firm D call. The germline CDR1 and CDR2 sequences are SGHRS and YFSETQ. The CDR3 length is 15 residues. The V gene lost 3 bases and the J gene lost 0 bases, with 10 bases spanning the gap. CDR3 residues: CASSYNPVSGNTIYF. Here the CDR3 DNA reads TGCGCCAGCAGCTATAACCCGGTCTCTGGAAACACCATATATTTT.

This clone appeared once. J is TRBJ2-3 and V is TRBV2; D not resolved. V was clipped by 6 bases and J by 1 base, with 8 bases between them. The CDR3 totals 13 residues. The germline gives CDR1 SNHLY, CDR2 FYNNEI. The CDR3 DNA reads TGTGCCAGCAGGCCCTGGGGCACAGATACGCAGTATTTT. It codes for CASRPWGTDTQYF.

This clone was seen once. The J gene is TRBJ2-5, the V gene TRBV5-5; no reliable D call. CDR3 size: 15 residues. Trimming removed 1 base at V and 0 bases at J, with 10 bases between. Germline V gives CDR1 SGHKS, CDR2 YYEKEE (reference sequence). CDR3 nucleotide sequence: TGTGCCAGCAGCTTGACATCAACCTACCAAGAGACCCAGTACTTC. It specifies CASSLTSTYQETQYF.

The V and J genes are TRBV14 and TRBJ1-2; 7 positions agree with TRBD1. This CDR3 has 14 residues. Germline V gene data show CDR1 as SGHDN and CDR2 as FVKESK. Trimming cost V 2 bases and J 8 bases; bases outside gene matches: 8. The CDR3 DNA sequence: TGTGCCAGCAGCCAAACCGGGACAGCTGGCGGCTACACCTTC. Amino acids: CASSQTGTAGGYTF.

The V and J genes are TRBV6-5 and TRBJ2-7, with D unclear. CDR1 is MNHEY, CDR2 SVGAGI, per germline. This CDR3 spans 12 amino acids. Trimming took 7 bases from V and 2 from J, leaving 9 bases between them. The CDR3 is CASTDSTYEQYF. In nucleotides, the CDR3 is TGTGCCAGCACCGACTCGACCTACGAGCAGTACTTC.

The rearrangement joins TRBV14 to TRBJ2-2, with 9 bases matching TRBD1. Germline assignment: CDR1 SGHDN and CDR2 FVKESK. V dropped 4 bases and J dropped 6; count of bases not matched to a gene: 12. This CDR3 spans 17 amino acids. The chain's CDR3 is CASSPKGQGWWAGELFF. CDR3 coding DNA: TGTGCCAGCAGCCCGAAGGGACAGGGTTGGTGGGCCGGGGAGCTGTTTTTT.

The V call is TRBV7-6, the J call TRBJ2-2; the D is unclear. Germline CDR1 and CDR2: SGHVS and FNYEAQ. Deletions cut 3 bases from V and 7 bases from J, with 6 bases between. There are 12 residues in the CDR3. The CDR3 loop reads CASSFDHGELFF. The CDR3 nucleotides are TGTGCCAGCAGCTTCGACCACGGGGAGCTGTTTTTT.

This clone came up a few times. This chain links TRBV3-1 (or the pseudogene TRBV3-2) with TRBJ1-4; no definite D call. CDR1 is LGHDT, CDR2 YNNKEL, per germline (reference sequence). CDR3 length: 12 residues. Trimming removed 0 bases from V and 10 bases from J, with 6 bases in between. The CDR3 sequence is CASSQDHGKLFF. The DNA of the CDR3 is TGTGCCAGCAGCCAAGATCACGGAAAACTGTTTTTT.

The chain recombines TRBV27 with TRBJ2-1, with 14 bases aligning to TRBD2. The germline gives CDR1 MNHEY, CDR2 SMNVEV (reference sequence). V lost 2 bases, J lost 5 bases, and 11 bases stayed unmatched. This CDR3 region has 19 residues. DNA of the CDR3: TGTGCCAGCAGTTTAGGCCGACTAGCGGGAGGGCCAGGAAACAATGAGCAGTTCTTC. Translated: CASSLGRLAGGPGNNEQFF.

This clone was detected only once. The J gene is TRBJ2-2, the V gene TRBV27; 12 nucleotides agree with TRBD1. V dropped 3 bases and J dropped 5; count of bases not matched to a gene: 4. Germline V gene data show CDR1 as MNHEY and CDR2 as SMNVEV (reference sequence). The CDR3 has 16 residues. The CDR3 here is CASSLGQGAGTGELFF. In DNA form, the CDR3 reads TGTGCCAGCAGTTTGGGACAGGGGGCGGGTACCGGGGAGCTGTTTTTT.

This clone has a handful of counts. The chain couples TRBV27 to TRBJ2-7; 7 nucleotides align to TRBD1. Trimming cost V 3 bases and J 6 bases; bases outside gene matches: 11. The V gene's germline CDR1 is MNHEY and CDR2 SMNVEV (reference sequence). CDR3 length: 15 amino acids. The CDR3 nucleotides read TGTGCCAGCAGTTTTGACAGGGTTGGTAAGTTCGAGCAGTACTTC. Translated: CASSFDRVGKFEQYF.

The chain joins TRBV5-1 to TRBJ1-3; 7 bases align to TRBD1. The CDR3 consists of 15 residues. The V gene end was trimmed by 3 bases and the J gene end by 0 bases; junction bases not matched to a gene: 3. Germline lookup yields CDR1 SGHRS and CDR2 YFSETQ. Here the CDR3 DNA reads TGCGCCAGCAGCTCCAGGGGGGACTCTGGAAACACCATATATTTT. Its translation: CASSSRGDSGNTIYF.

The chain uses TRBV4-3 and TRBJ1-2, with unresolved D. CDR1 and CDR2 (germline): LGHNA, YSLEER. The length of the CDR3 is 14 residues. The V end was cut by 5 bases, the J end by 6 bases, with 16 bases between. CDR3 DNA sequence: TGCGCCAGCAGCACCCATGGGTACCCCGATGGCTACACCTTC. The encoded protein is CASSTHGYPDGYTF.